Following are 26 T cell receptor beta chains from one sample sequenced in a study of blood T cell repertoires in COVID-19. The method was immunoSEQ multiplex PCR; TCRdb's version includes in-frame clones alone and lacks a portion of them. Altogether 65,000 to 95,000 clones are present, approximately 91% being singletons, with the ten largest covering roughly 12%. The specimen sequenced was peripheral blood. Receptor source: a man between 65 and 85 years old with active or convalescent COVID-19.

V usage is TRBV19 and J usage is TRBJ1-1; D is possibly TRBD1 (5 bases). V lost 5 bases to trimming and J lost 5 bases, with 12 bases between them. Germline V gene sequence: CDR1 LNHDA, CDR2 SQIVND (reference sequence). This CDR3 has 13 residues. CDR3 region: CASSPTVFTEAFF. For the CDR3, the DNA is TGTGCCAGTAGTCCGACAGTTTTTACTGAAGCTTTCTTT.

This chain connects TRBV7-2 to TRBJ2-1; the D gene is possibly TRBD2 (7 bases). From germline, CDR1 is SGHTA and CDR2 FQGNSA. The CDR3 is 15 residues long. The germline V and J ends were trimmed by 5 bases and 2 bases, with 13 bases remaining between them. CDR3 nucleotide sequence: TGTGCCAGCAGCAAAGGGGGGGAACCCTACAATGAGCAGTTCTTC. Protein product: CASSKGGEPYNEQFF.

This clone was observed once. The V and J genes are TRBV19 and TRBJ1-5; TRBD1 agrees at 7 bases. CDR1 and CDR2 (germline): LNHDA, SQIVND (reference sequence). The CDR3 runs 14 residues. With 3 bases clipped from V and 5 bases from J, the junction kept 4 bases outside the gene matches. The CDR3 nucleotides are TGTGCCAGTAGTATGGGCAGGGGGGATCAGCCCCAGCATTTT. It codes for CASSMGRGDQPQHF.

This chain uses TRBV13 with TRBJ2-4, with D possibly TRBD1 on 5 matching bases. The CDR3 is 13 amino acids. With 4 bases removed from V and 7 bases from J, the gap between germline ends came to 11 bases. Looked up from germline, CDR1 is PRHDT and CDR2 is FYEKMQ (reference sequence). The CDR3 sequence is CASSSRVKNIQYF. The CDR3 nucleotides read TGTGCCAGCAGCTCCAGGGTGAAGAACATTCAGTACTTC.

V gene TRBV5-6 combines with J gene TRBJ1-1; the match to TRBD1 covers 9 bases. Trimming cost V 5 bases and J 6 bases; bases outside gene matches: 14. Per germline, CDR1 SGHDT and CDR2 YYEEEE. This CDR3 contains 16 residues. The CDR3 region has the DNA TGTGCCAGCAGTATGGGACAGGGAGGGGGTTCATCTGAAGCTTTCTTT. It codes for CASSMGQGGGSSEAFF.

This sequence joins TRBV2 and TRBJ2-1, with D tentatively TRBD1 (6 bases). Germline V lookup: CDR1 SNHLY, CDR2 FYNNEI. With 7 bases removed from V and 6 bases from J, the gap between germline ends came to 22 bases. The CDR3 loop spans 16 amino acids. Here the CDR3 reads CASTQRETGPLNEQFF. CDR3 coding DNA: TGTGCCAGCACTCAAAGGGAGACAGGCCCCCTCAATGAGCAGTTCTTC.

This clone appeared once. The rearrangement joins TRBV18 to TRBJ2-2; D not resolved. CDR1 is KGHSH and CDR2 is LQKENI in the germline V gene. Trimming stripped 8 bases from V and 6 bases from J, with 13 bases between. CDR3 size: 13 residues. The CDR3 region has the DNA TGTGCCAGCGTCCCTGTTACAGCCGGGGAGCTGTTTTTT. This codes for CASVPVTAGELFF.

This chain joins TRBV5-6 and TRBJ1-2; possibly TRBD1 for D (6 bases). Trimming cost V 4 bases and J 3 bases, with 16 bases left between them. Germline V lookup: CDR1 SGHDT, CDR2 YYEEEE. This CDR3 is built from 15 residues. In DNA form, the CDR3 reads TGTGCCAGCAGCATATTACAGGGTTTGGACTATGGCTACACCTTC. It specifies CASSILQGLDYGYTF.

The rearrangement uses TRBV4-2 and TRBJ2-7; tentative D call: TRBD2 (5 bases). V dropped 1 base and J dropped 5 bases, with 12 bases sitting between them. CDR1 LGHNA and CDR2 YNFKEQ come from the germline V gene. The CDR3 extends over 14 amino acids. The CDR3 DNA follows: TGTGCCAGCAGCCAAGTCGGGATTTTCAACGAGCAGTACTTC. Translated, it gives CASSQVGIFNEQYF.

The V gene is TRBV4-2, the J gene TRBJ1-2; D possibly corresponds to TRBD1 (6 bases). V was cut by 3 bases and J by 6 bases, with 20 bases left in between. This CDR3 comprises 16 residues. CDR1 and CDR2 from the germline V gene are LGHNA and YNFKEQ. CDR3 DNA sequence: TGTGCCAGCAGCCAGGCCGGGAGGGGGGAGCCCAATGGCTACACCTTC. Protein product: CASSQAGRGEPNGYTF.

This chain connects TRBV18 to TRBJ1-1; D is undetermined. The V end was cut by 1 base, the J end by 5 bases, with 17 bases between. Germline CDR1 is KGHSH and CDR2 is LQKENI. This CDR3 region has 16 residues. The CDR3 spells CASSPLGYRESTEAFF. Written as DNA, the CDR3 is TGTGCCAGCTCACCACTAGGGTATCGGGAAAGTACTGAAGCTTTCTTT.

The rearrangement joins TRBV5-1 to TRBJ2-1, with D perhaps TRBD2 (5 bases). Germline V CDR1 and CDR2: SGHRS, YFSETQ. The V end lost 1 base, the J end lost 6 bases, and 17 bases lay between the germline ends. The CDR3 is 16 residues long. The CDR3 DNA is TGCGCCAGCAGCTTGTCCGGGGAGAGGTGGTTCAATGAGCAGTTCTTC. Protein product: CASSLSGERWFNEQFF.

The chain is built from TRBV19 and TRBJ1-1; unclear D gene. CDR3 size: 15 residues. Germline V gives CDR1 LNHDA, CDR2 SQIVND (reference sequence). V shed 4 bases and J shed 1 base, with 13 bases lying between them. CDR3: CASSSYPQENTEAFF. In nucleotides, the CDR3 is TGTGCCAGTAGTAGCTACCCCCAGGAGAACACTGAAGCTTTCTTT.

The CDR3, as DNA: TGTGCCAGCAGTGAAGGGACAGGGACCTTTGGCTACACCTTC. As protein: CASSEGTGTFGYTF. The genes are TRBV6-1 and TRBJ1-2; 8 bases map to TRBD1. This CDR3 region has 14 residues. V trimming: 1 base; J trimming: 7 bases; junction bases outside the gene matches: 5. Germline CDR1 reads MNHNS; CDR2 reads SASEGT.

This clone was observed a single time. V is TRBV30 and J is TRBJ1-1; D is uncertain. The CDR3 runs 11 residues. The germline V and J ends were trimmed by 3 bases and 7 bases, with 9 bases remaining between them. Germline V gives CDR1 GTSNPN, CDR2 SVGIG (reference sequence). CDR3 nucleotide sequence: TGTGCCTGGAGGTCCGGTGTTGAAGCTTTCTTT. Translated: CAWRSGVEAFF.

This clone was picked up one time. The same CDR3 can be traced to other DNA sequences in this sample. The rearrangement joins TRBV6-1 to TRBJ2-6, with D possibly TRBD1 on 7 matching bases. Germline CDR1 is MNHNS and CDR2 is SASEGT. V was shortened by 3 bases and J by 0 bases, with 9 bases between the two germline ends. CDR3 length: 16 amino acids. The CDR3 sequence is CASSDRGASGANVLTF. The CDR3 bases are TGTGCCAGCAGTGACAGGGGGGCCTCTGGGGCCAACGTCCTGACTTTC.

This chain joins TRBV18 and TRBJ2-5; TRBD2 matches at 8 bases. Germline CDR1 is KGHSH and CDR2 is LQKENI. Losses at the gene ends were 0 bases for V and 7 bases for J; bases not matched to a gene: 1. The CDR3 sequence is 13 residues long. CDR3 bases: TGTGCCAGCTCACCACCCGGGAGGGGGACCCAGTACTTC. It translates to CASSPPGRGTQYF.

The chain uses TRBV7-2 and TRBJ2-3; 7 nucleotides align to TRBD2. V was clipped by 1 base and J by 3 bases; unmatched bases: 4. The CDR3 sequence is 15 residues long. Germline values: CDR1 SGHTA, CDR2 FQGNSA. The CDR3 DNA follows: TGTGCCAGCAGCTTAGACAAGCGGGGAACAGATACGCAGTATTTT. Its translation is CASSLDKRGTDTQYF.

The rearrangement links TRBV6-5 to TRBJ1-4; D not resolved. This CDR3 is built from 15 residues. CDR1 is MNHEY and CDR2 is SVGAGI in the germline V gene. V lost 6 bases and J 6 bases, leaving 17 bases between the germline ends. CDR3 nucleotides: TGTGCCAGCAGCCCCAGATTGGGCCTGGATGAAAAACTGTTTTTT. Protein product: CASSPRLGLDEKLFF.

This rearrangement joins TRBV21-1 to TRBJ1-5. TRBV21-1 corresponds to a pseudogene. The CDR3 is 16 amino acids. The CDR3 reads CASSKVPPRFNQPQHF. Here the CDR3 DNA reads TGTGCCAGCAGCAAAGTACCCCCGAGATTCAATCAGCCCCAGCATTTT.

The genes are TRBV4-2 and TRBJ2-3, with 9 bases aligning to TRBD1. V lost 1 base and J lost 1; bases outside the gene matches: 3. CDR1 is LGHNA, CDR2 YNFKEQ, per germline. This CDR3 has 16 residues. The CDR3 sequence is CASSQGRTGGTDTQYF. The DNA for the CDR3 is TGTGCCAGCAGCCAAGGTCGGACAGGGGGCACAGATACGCAGTATTTT.

The chain links TRBV6-5 to TRBJ1-5; 7 positions match TRBD1. The CDR3 sequence is 14 residues long. Per germline, CDR1 MNHEY and CDR2 SVGAGI. The trim removed 2 bases at V and 2 bases at J, leaving 0 bases unmatched. This CDR3 reads CASSYGTGNQPQHF. CDR3 nucleotides: TGTGCCAGCAGTTACGGGACAGGCAATCAGCCCCAGCATTTT.

The chain employs TRBV10-3 and TRBJ2-2, with 8 positions matching TRBD1. The CDR3 runs 14 residues. Germline values: CDR1 ENHRY, CDR2 SYGVKD. V was pared by 5 bases and J by 6 bases, with 5 bases of the junction left unmatched. This CDR3 is CAISTTGGAGELFF. CDR3 DNA: TGTGCCATCAGTACAACAGGGGGAGCCGGGGAGCTGTTTTTT.

The rearrangement uses TRBV12-3 or TRBV12-4 and TRBJ2-6; D may be TRBD1 (6 bases). V lost 10 bases, J lost 2 bases, and 9 bases lay in between. The CDR3 spans 13 residues. CDR3 loop: CAMRTAGANVLTF. The CDR3, as DNA: TGTGCCATGCGGACAGCTGGGGCCAACGTCCTGACTTTC.

This rearrangement joins TRBV6-2 or TRBV6-3 to TRBJ2-7; D not certain. CDR1 and CDR2 (germline): MNHEY, SVGEGT. Trimming took off 2 bases at V and 6 bases at J, with 17 bases between the two ends. The CDR3 has 15 amino acids. The CDR3 DNA is TGTGCCAGCAGTTACCCCACGATGACTCTTCGCGAGCAGTACTTC. Its protein is CASSYPTMTLREQYF.

The chain combines TRBV3-1 (or the pseudogene TRBV3-2) with TRBJ1-5; 7 bases agree with TRBD1. Looked up from germline, CDR1 is LGHDT and CDR2 is YNNKEL (reference sequence). The V and J ends lost 3 bases and 2 bases, in that order; junction bases with no gene match: 19. The CDR3 has 20 residues. This CDR3 is CASSHDKQVAGGPGNQPQHF. Here the CDR3 DNA reads TGTGCCAGCAGCCACGACAAACAGGTCGCAGGGGGACCGGGCAATCAGCCCCAGCATTTT.